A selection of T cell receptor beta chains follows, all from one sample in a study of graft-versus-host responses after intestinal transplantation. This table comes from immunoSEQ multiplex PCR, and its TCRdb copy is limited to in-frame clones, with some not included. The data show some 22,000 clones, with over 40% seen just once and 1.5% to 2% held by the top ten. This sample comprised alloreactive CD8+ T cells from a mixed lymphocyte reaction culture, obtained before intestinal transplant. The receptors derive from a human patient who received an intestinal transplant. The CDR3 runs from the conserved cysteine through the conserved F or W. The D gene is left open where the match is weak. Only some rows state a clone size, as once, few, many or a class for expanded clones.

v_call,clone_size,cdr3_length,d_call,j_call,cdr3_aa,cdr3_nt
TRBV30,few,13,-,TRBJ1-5,CAWNRFFNQPQHF,TGTGCCTGGAATCGGTTCTTTAATCAGCCCCAGCATTTT
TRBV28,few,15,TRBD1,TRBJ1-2,CASSLYVGQSSGYTF,TGTGCCAGCAGTCTATACGTGGGACAGAGCTCTGGCTACACCTTC
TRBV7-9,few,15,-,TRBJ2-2,CASRVEAANTGELFF,TGTGCCAGCAGGGTCGAAGCCGCGAACACCGGGGAGCTGTTTTTT
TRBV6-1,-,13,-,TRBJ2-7,CASRRSGDYEQYF,TGTGCCAGCAGACGGAGCGGAGACTACGAGCAGTACTTC
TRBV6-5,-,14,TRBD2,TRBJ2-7,CASTRLAGSYEQYF,TGTGCCAGCACTCGACTAGCGGGATCCTACGAGCAGTACTTC
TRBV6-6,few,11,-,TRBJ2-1,CASGGRNEQFF,TGTGCCAGTGGAGGGCGGAATGAGCAGTTCTTC
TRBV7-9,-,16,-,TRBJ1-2,CASSPSRELANYGYTF,TGTGCCAGCAGCCCCTCTCGAGAGCTAGCTAACTATGGCTACACCTTC
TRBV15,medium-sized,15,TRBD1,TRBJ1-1,CATSRVTGKYTEAFF,TGTGCCACCAGCAGAGTGACAGGGAAGTACACTGAAGCTTTCTTT
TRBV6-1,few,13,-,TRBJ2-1,CASSGEFGNEQFF,TGTGCCAGCAGTGGAGAATTCGGGAATGAGCAGTTCTTC
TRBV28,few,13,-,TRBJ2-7,CASSWQGPYEQYF,TGTGCCAGCAGTTGGCAGGGACCCTACGAGCAGTACTTC